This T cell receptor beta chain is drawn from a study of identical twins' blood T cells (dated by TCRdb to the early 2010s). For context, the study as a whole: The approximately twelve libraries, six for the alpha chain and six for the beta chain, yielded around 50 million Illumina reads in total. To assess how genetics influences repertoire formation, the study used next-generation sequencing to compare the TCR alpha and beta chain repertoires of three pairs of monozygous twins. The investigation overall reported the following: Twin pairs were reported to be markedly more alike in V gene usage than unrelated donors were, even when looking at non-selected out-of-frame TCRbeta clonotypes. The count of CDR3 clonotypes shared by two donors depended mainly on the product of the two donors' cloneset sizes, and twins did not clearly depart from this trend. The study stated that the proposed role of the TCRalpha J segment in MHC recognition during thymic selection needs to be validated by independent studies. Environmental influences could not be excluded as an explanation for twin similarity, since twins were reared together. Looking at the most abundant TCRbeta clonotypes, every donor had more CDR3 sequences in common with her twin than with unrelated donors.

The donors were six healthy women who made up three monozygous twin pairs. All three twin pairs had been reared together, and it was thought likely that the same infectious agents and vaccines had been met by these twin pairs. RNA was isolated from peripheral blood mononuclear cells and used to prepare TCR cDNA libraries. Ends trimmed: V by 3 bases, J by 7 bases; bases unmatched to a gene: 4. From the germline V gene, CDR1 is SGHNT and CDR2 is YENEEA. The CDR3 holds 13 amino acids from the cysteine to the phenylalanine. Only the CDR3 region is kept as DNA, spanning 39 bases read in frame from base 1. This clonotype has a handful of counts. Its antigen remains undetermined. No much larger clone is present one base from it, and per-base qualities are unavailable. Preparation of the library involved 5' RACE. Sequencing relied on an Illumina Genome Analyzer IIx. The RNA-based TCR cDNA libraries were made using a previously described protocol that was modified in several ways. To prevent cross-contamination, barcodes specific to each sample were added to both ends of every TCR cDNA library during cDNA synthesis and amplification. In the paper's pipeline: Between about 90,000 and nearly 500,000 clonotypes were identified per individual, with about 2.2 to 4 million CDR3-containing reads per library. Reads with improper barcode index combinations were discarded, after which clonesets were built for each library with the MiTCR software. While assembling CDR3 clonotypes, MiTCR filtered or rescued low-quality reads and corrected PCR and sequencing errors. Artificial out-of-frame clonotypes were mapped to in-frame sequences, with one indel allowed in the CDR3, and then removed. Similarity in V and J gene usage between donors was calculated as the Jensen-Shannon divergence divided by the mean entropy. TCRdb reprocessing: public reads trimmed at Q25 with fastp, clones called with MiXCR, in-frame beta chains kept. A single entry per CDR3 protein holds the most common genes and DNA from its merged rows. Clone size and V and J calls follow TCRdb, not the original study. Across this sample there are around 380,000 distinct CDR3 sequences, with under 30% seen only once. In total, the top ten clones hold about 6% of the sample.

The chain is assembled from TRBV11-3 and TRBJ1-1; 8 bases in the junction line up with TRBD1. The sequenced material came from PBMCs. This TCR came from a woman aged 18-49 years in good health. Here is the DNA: TGTGCCAGCAGCTTGGACAGGGACGATGAAGCTTTCTTT. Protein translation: CASSLDRDDEAFF.